The sample holds many counts of the clone carrying this T cell receptor beta chain. The data are from a study of molecular identifiers for immune sequencing clone quantification. The use of previously described methods and listed TCR primers produced the bulk TCR libraries. TCRdb analysed the PCR reads with MiXCR anew, one entry per CDR3 protein. The table includes about 630,000 distinct CDR3 sequences, 25% detected once. V was cut by 2 bases and J by 2 bases, with 16 bases left in between. In germline, CDR1 is DFQATT, CDR2 SNEGSKA (reference sequence). The CDR3 extends over 15 amino acids. The genes are TRBV20-1 and TRBJ2-7; perhaps TRBD2 as D (5 bases). This sequence was found in a human donor in good health. Some libraries in this study had Jurkat cell RNA spiked in. Sequenced input: naive CD8+ T cells from blood, with Jurkat cell RNA spiked in. Described subset: FACS-sorted CD8+CD4-CCR7+CD45RA+ naive T cells. CDR3 sequence reads: CSARSVSGTPYEQYF. The CDR3 nucleotides are TGCAGTGCTAGAAGTGTAAGCGGCACTCCCTACGAGCAGTACTTC.